Described below is a single T cell receptor beta chain sequence and its context. The antigen remains unidentified. The data belong to a study of T cell responses to AZD1222 COVID-19 vaccine. Study-level findings and limits: Two AZD1222 doses significantly raised spike-specific TCR breadth and depth over controls. Repertoire sampling occurred only after the peak T cell response. It should be noted that donors were predominantly white British and more often female, and clonal diversity was possibly underestimated.

Germline V lookup: CDR1 SGHVT, CDR2 SQSDAQ. Trimming stripped 4 bases from V and 1 base from J, with 16 bases between. CDR3 length: 16 residues. Only in-frame clones appear in the TCRdb table, and some are missing; sequencing was by immunoSEQ multiplex PCR. Here the sample spans roughly 110,000 clones, 75% to 90% being singletons. This TCR came from an adult in good health. Sequencing was performed on peripheral blood, taken on day 0 of AZD1222 vaccination. The chain carries TRBV7-4 and TRBJ1-2; D is unresolved. The DNA for the CDR3 is TGTGCCAGCAGCTGCCGACTGCTCTTTTTTAACTATGGCTACACCTTC. Amino acid sequence: CASSCRLLFFNYGYTF.